These 31 T cell receptor beta chains were all obtained from the same sample, sequenced in a study of T-cell reconstitution after alpha-beta-depleted transplantation in children. Library preparation (for TCRbeta) was performed with unique molecular identifiers. TCRdb re-called the PCR reads with MiXCR, one entry per CDR3 protein. The sample records around 700,000 distinct CDR3 sequences, 13% being singletons. The sequenced sample was PBMCs, obtained before TCRalphabeta/CD19-depleted stem cell transplant. These receptors originate from a girl aged 2 to 10 with congenital amegakaryocytic thrombocytopenia, due to receive a stem cell transplant.

The chain couples TRBV20-1 to TRBJ2-5, with 7 bases identical to TRBD2. The germline CDR1 and CDR2 sequences are DFQATT and SNEGSKA (reference sequence). There are 14 residues in the CDR3. J gave up 4 bases and V 3 bases, and 8 bases lay outside the gene matches. The CDR3 is CSARAGELIETQYF. DNA of the CDR3: TGCAGTGCTAGGGCGGGAGAGTTGATAGAGACCCAGTACTTC.

This rearrangement joins TRBV20-1 to TRBJ2-7, with D possibly TRBD2 on 8 matching bases. Germline CDR1 reads DFQATT; CDR2 reads SNEGSKA (reference sequence). The CDR3 totals 15 residues. The V end was cut by 6 bases, the J end by 0 bases, with 18 bases between. The CDR3, as DNA: TGCAGTGCCCAGGGGGGACTAGTTAGCTCCTACGAGCAGTACTTC. It is translated as CSAQGGLVSSYEQYF.

This chain connects TRBV25-1 to TRBJ1-5, with D possibly matching TRBD1 (5 bases). CDR3 length: 15 residues. CDR1 and CDR2 from the germline V gene are MGHDK and SYGVNS. V was clipped by 3 bases and J by 11 bases, with 20 bases between them. The CDR3 is CASSDSGGGRDTQHF. The CDR3 DNA sequence: TGTGCCAGCAGTGATTCCGGGGGAGGGAGGGATACCCAGCATTTT.

This clonotype has ten or more counts. The V gene is TRBV20-1, the J gene TRBJ1-4; D not resolved. Trimming removed 3 bases at V and 11 bases at J, with 22 bases between. Germline lookup yields CDR1 DFQATT and CDR2 SNEGSKA (reference sequence). This CDR3 comprises 15 residues. CDR3 loop: CSARVVKAQRGKLFF. As DNA, the CDR3 is TGCAGTGCTAGGGTTGTGAAGGCCCAACGTGGGAAACTGTTTTTT.

Ten or more counts support this clonotype. The rearrangement joins TRBV5-1 to TRBJ2-7; the D call may be TRBD1 or TRBD2 (5 bases each). CDR3 length: 16 residues. V lost 0 bases, J lost 0 bases, and 13 bases lay in between. Germline CDR1 SGHRS, CDR2 YFSETQ. This chain's CDR3 is CASSLVETAASYEQYF. For the CDR3, the DNA is TGCGCCAGCAGCTTGGTAGAGACAGCGGCCTCCTACGAGCAGTACTTC.

This clonotype was seen many times. The J gene is TRBJ2-1, the V gene TRBV5-1; 12 bases match TRBD2. Per germline, CDR1 SGHRS and CDR2 YFSETQ. V lost 4 bases to trimming and J lost 14 bases; unmatched junction nucleotides: 7. This CDR3 is built from 13 residues. The CDR3 sequence is CASSGLAGRAKFF. DNA of the CDR3: TGCGCCAGCAGCGGACTAGCGGGGAGGGCAAAGTTCTTC. Full variable domain (missing parts from reference TRBV5-1 and TRBJ2-1): KAGVTQTPRYLIKTRGQQVTLSCSPISGHRSVSWYQQTPGQGLQFLFEYFSETQRNKGNFPGRFSGRQFSNSRSEMNVSTLELGDSALYLCASSGLAGRAKFFGPGTRLTVL.

This clonotype was seen many times. V usage is TRBV12-3 or TRBV12-4 and J usage is TRBJ2-7; 7 nucleotides line up with TRBD2. The CDR3 is 14 residues long. Unmatched junction bases numbered 8, after V lost 3 bases and J lost 6 bases. This CDR3 is CASSFPERGGEQYF. Here the CDR3 DNA reads TGTGCCAGCAGTTTTCCGGAGCGGGGTGGCGAGCAGTACTTC.

This clonotype was found a few times. The chain couples TRBV28 to TRBJ2-3, with 9 positions matching TRBD2. Germline CDR1 is MDHEN and CDR2 is SYDVKM. V gave up 3 bases and J gave up 2 bases; unmatched junction bases: 6. This CDR3 is built from 16 residues. CDR3: CASSFQAGGPTDTQYF. In nucleotides, the CDR3 is TGTGCCAGCAGTTTTCAAGCGGGAGGTCCCACAGATACGCAGTATTTT.

This clonotype was recorded many times. The chain combines TRBV27 with TRBJ2-3, with TRBD2 identical over 10 bases. CDR1 is MNHEY and CDR2 is SMNVEV in the germline V gene (reference sequence). This CDR3 comprises 14 residues. The J segment lost 7 bases and the V segment lost 2 bases, leaving 3 bases of the junction unmatched. The CDR3: CASSLLAGENTQYF. The DNA of the CDR3 is TGTGCCAGCAGTTTACTAGCGGGAGAGAATACGCAGTATTTT.

This chain links TRBV21-1 with TRBJ2-1; TRBD2 is the table's D call, not checked against the DNA. TRBV21-1 is annotated as a pseudogene. CDR3 length: 15 amino acids. The CDR3 DNA reads TGTGCCAGGACTAGCGGGAGAATACAATACAATGAGCAGTTCTTC. Protein: CARTSGRIQYNEQFF.

This clonotype was counted at least ten times. The V and J genes are TRBV12-3 or TRBV12-4 and TRBJ2-3; a possible D gene is TRBD2 (5 bases). With 6 bases removed from V and 0 bases from J, the gap between germline ends came to 10 bases. CDR3 size: 14 residues. The CDR3 reads CASSIATSTDTQYF. The CDR3, as DNA: TGTGCCAGCAGCATAGCGACTAGCACAGATACGCAGTATTTT.

The rearrangement links TRBV5-1 to TRBJ2-5; 7 bases align to TRBD2. This CDR3 is built from 14 residues. Germline V gene sequence: CDR1 SGHRS, CDR2 YFSETQ. With V trimmed by 6 bases and J by 10 bases, 15 bases remained unmatched. The CDR3 here is CASTYMSGQRDQYF. CDR3 coding DNA: TGCGCCAGCACGTACATGAGTGGGCAGCGGGACCAGTACTTC.

There are many counts of this clonotype. The genes are TRBV29-1 and TRBJ2-5; a possible D gene is TRBD2 (5 bases). The CDR3 consists of 13 residues. CDR1 and CDR2 (germline): SQVTM, ANQGSEA. V was pared by 3 bases and J by 2 bases, with 10 bases between. The CDR3 region has the DNA TGCAGCGTTGAGGTTTTAGCGCAAGAGACCCAGTACTTC. Encoded protein: CSVEVLAQETQYF.

The table lists this clonotype with many counts. The chain links TRBV15 to TRBJ2-1; TRBD2 matches 7 bases. The CDR3 is 15 amino acids. Germline CDR1 LNHNV, CDR2 YYDKDF (reference sequence). V trimming: 6 bases; J trimming: 8 bases; junction bases outside the gene matches: 13. The CDR3 region has the DNA TGTGCCACCAGGGCCTATCTAGCGGTGGGGGATGAGCAGTTCTTC. As protein: CATRAYLAVGDEQFF.

This clonotype showed up many times. The V and J genes are TRBV10-3 and TRBJ2-1, with D possibly TRBD2 on 6 matching bases. Germline lookup yields CDR1 ENHRY and CDR2 SYGVKD. Deletions cut 2 bases from V and 12 bases from J, with 20 bases between. This CDR3 contains 15 residues. CDR3: CAISEATTGGYGQFF. CDR3 DNA sequence: TGTGCCATCAGTGAGGCGACAACAGGAGGGTATGGGCAGTTCTTC.

This clonotype was observed a handful of times. The chain uses TRBV19 and TRBJ2-1; no clear D gene. Trimming took 6 bases from V and 6 from J, leaving 18 bases between them. The CDR3 totals 15 residues. The V gene's germline CDR1 is LNHDA and CDR2 SQIVND (reference sequence). For the CDR3, the DNA is TGTGCCAGTAGGGTCGCCGACGGTATCGGCAATGAGCAGTTCTTC. It translates to CASRVADGIGNEQFF.

Ten or more counts support this clonotype. The rearrangement uses TRBV20-1 and TRBJ2-5; possible D gene TRBD2, 5 bases. The germline V gene encodes CDR1 DFQATT and CDR2 SNEGSKA (reference sequence). The CDR3 extends over 14 amino acids. The V end lost 0 bases, the J end lost 4 bases, and 12 bases lay between the germline ends. CDR3 sequence reads: CSAREGFAGETQYF. CDR3 in DNA: TGCAGTGCTAGAGAGGGATTCGCGGGAGAGACCCAGTACTTC.

The table lists this clonotype with a count of one. The junction departs from germline at one end; a sequencing error may be responsible. In nucleotides, the CDR3 is TGTGCCAGCAGTGAGGGGGCGTATGGCGTTGGCGACACCTTC. Residues: CASSEGAYGVGDTF. This rearrangement joins TRBV12-3 or TRBV12-4 to TRBJ1-2; the match to TRBD1 covers 7 bases. The CDR3 runs 14 residues.

A few counts support this clonotype. This chain links TRBV20-1 with TRBJ2-7, with 11 positions matching TRBD1. Trimming removed 1 base from V and 3 bases from J; junction bases left unmatched: 5. This CDR3 comprises 15 residues. Germline assignment: CDR1 DFQATT and CDR2 SNEGSKA (reference sequence). CDR3 residues: CSARGPGTGGYEQYF. CDR3 in DNA: TGCAGTGCTAGAGGGCCAGGGACAGGGGGCTACGAGCAGTACTTC.

This clonotype showed up many times. V is TRBV12-3 or TRBV12-4 and J is TRBJ2-5, with D perhaps matching TRBD1 (6 bases). The CDR3 length is 13 residues. V lost 3 bases, J lost 4 bases, and 9 bases lay in between. The CDR3: CASSLGATETQYF. DNA of the CDR3: TGTGCCAGCAGTTTGGGGGCAACAGAGACCCAGTACTTC.

The sample holds many counts of this clonotype. The chain employs TRBV6-1 and TRBJ2-5, with 7 bases that match TRBD1. The CDR3 has 16 residues. V gave up 5 bases and J gave up 2 bases; unmatched junction bases: 11. Looked up from germline, CDR1 is MNHNS and CDR2 is SASEGT. The CDR3 region has the DNA TGTGCCAGCAGTCTGATCGGGACAGAGCTTCAAGAGACCCAGTACTTC. It specifies CASSLIGTELQETQYF.

As concerns this clonotype: This may come from a read error, since a much larger clone is one base off. The V and J genes are TRBV11-2 and TRBJ2-1; D not resolved. The CDR3 has 13 amino acids. Germline lookup yields CDR1 SGHAT and CDR2 FQNNGV. The CDR3 here is CPSSLIGLNEQFF. CDR3 bases: TGTCCCAGCAGCTTAATAGGCTTAAATGAGCAGTTCTTC.

Many counts were recorded for this clonotype. The chain is built from TRBV6-2 or TRBV6-3 and TRBJ2-1, with D possibly matching TRBD2 (6 bases). CDR3 size: 14 residues. The V end was cut by 8 bases, the J end by 5 bases, with 16 bases between. The germline CDR1 and CDR2 sequences are MNHEY and SVGEGT. The CDR3 sequence is CASEPGLNDNEQFF. The CDR3 DNA reads as TGTGCCAGCGAACCGGGACTTAACGACAATGAGCAGTTCTTC.

This clonotype was found many times. CDR3 bases: TGTGCCAGCAGTTACTCGAATTTGGGCTCCGCGCAGTATTTT. Translated: CASSYSNLGSAQYF. The rearrangement links TRBV6-2 or TRBV6-3 to TRBJ2-3; D is uncertain. There are 14 residues in the CDR3. Germline V lookup: CDR1 MNHEY, CDR2 SVGEGT. Trimming removed 0 bases at V and 10 bases at J, with 14 bases between.

The J gene is TRBJ1-2, the V gene TRBV13, with a tentative D call TRBD1 (6 bases). Germline values: CDR1 PRHDT, CDR2 FYEKMQ (reference sequence). Deletions cut 5 bases from V and 8 bases from J, with 12 bases between. The CDR3 spans 12 residues. The CDR3 loop reads CASSVGQYGYTF. The DNA for the CDR3 is TGTGCCAGCAGCGTGGGACAATACGGCTACACCTTC.

This clonotype was picked up many times. This chain uses TRBV12-3 or TRBV12-4 with TRBJ2-5; D uncertain. The V gene lost 6 bases and the J gene lost 2 bases, with 16 bases spanning the gap. The CDR3 is 15 amino acids. The CDR3 here is CASSSQWDAQETQYF. The CDR3, as DNA: TGTGCCAGCAGCTCCCAATGGGATGCTCAAGAGACCCAGTACTTC.

The sample holds a few counts of this clonotype. V usage is TRBV11-2 and J usage is TRBJ2-1; the D is unclear. V was trimmed by 5 bases and J by 4 bases, leaving 9 bases between them. The CDR3 totals 13 residues. From germline, CDR1 is SGHAT and CDR2 FQNNGV. CDR3: CASSTAVYNEQFF. The CDR3 DNA is TGTGCCAGCAGCACAGCAGTGTACAATGAGCAGTTCTTC.

This sequence joins TRBV7-9 and TRBJ2-7; no definite D call. The CDR3 sequence is 14 residues long. V was shortened by 1 base and J by 0 bases, with 7 bases between the two germline ends. Germline assignment: CDR1 SEHNR and CDR2 FQNEAQ (reference sequence). The CDR3 loop reads CASSLGDVSYEQYF. In nucleotides, the CDR3 is TGTGCCAGCAGCTTAGGCGACGTCTCCTACGAGCAGTACTTC. Using reference TRBV7-9 and TRBJ2-7 for the parts outside the CDR3, the full variable domain is DTGVSQNPRHKITKRGQNVTFRCDPISEHNRLYWYRQTLGQGPEFLTYFQNEAQLEKSRLLSDRFSAERPKGSFSTLEIQRTEQGDSAMYLCASSLGDVSYEQYFGPGTRLTVT.

This clonotype occurred a few times. The V and J genes are TRBV20-1 and TRBJ1-2; possible D gene TRBD1, 6 bases. The CDR3 loop spans 12 amino acids. Germline V gene sequence: CDR1 DFQATT, CDR2 SNEGSKA (reference sequence). The germline V and J ends were trimmed by 7 bases and 6 bases, with 15 bases remaining between them. The CDR3 region has the DNA TGCAGTGGGCTTCGGGGGCAGGATGGCTACACCTTC. Its translation: CSGLRGQDGYTF.

There are many counts of this clonotype. The J gene is TRBJ2-3, the V gene TRBV27, with D tentatively TRBD1 (5 bases). Trimming took off 0 bases at V and 2 bases at J, with 12 bases between the two ends. CDR3 size: 16 residues. Germline V gives CDR1 MNHEY, CDR2 SMNVEV (reference sequence). The CDR3 nucleotides read TGTGCCAGCAGTTTATCGGGGCCCGCGACCACAGATACGCAGTATTTT. This sequence encodes CASSLSGPATTDTQYF.

The DNA of the CDR3 is TGTGCCAGCAGCTCCCTCCGGACTAGCGGGAGCTGGGGGTACACCGGGGAGCTGTTTTTT. It translates to CASSSLRTSGSWGYTGELFF. This sequence joins TRBV11-2 and TRBJ2-2, with 13 bases lining up with TRBD2. Losses at the gene ends were 4 bases for V and 3 bases for J; bases not matched to a gene: 14. This CDR3 has 20 residues. Germline V gene lookup returns CDR1 SGHAT and CDR2 FQNNGV.